Each of the 2 T cell receptor beta chains below was sequenced from the same sample in a study of T cells in Graves' hyperthyroidism and ophthalmopathy. RNA transcripts gave rise to amplified TCR beta CDR3 regions. HTBI primers were used for first-round RT-PCR of the TCR CDR3. Each CDR3 protein is one row after TCRdb ran MiXCR on the multiplex PCR reads. The sample contains 550,000 to 850,000 distinct CDR3 sequences, over 15% of which appear only once. Sequenced material: blood. The receptor source for this set is a woman aged 45-60 years with Graves' hyperthyroidism that later progressed to Graves' ophthalmopathy.

This clonotype was seen only a few times. DNA for the CDR3: TGTGCCAGCAGCTTAGGAGGAGGAACAGGGGGAGAAAAACTGTTTTTT. This codes for CASSLGGGTGGEKLFF. The V and J genes are TRBV7-9 and TRBJ1-4, with 8 bases fitting TRBD1. Losses at the gene ends were 1 base for V and 8 bases for J; bases not matched to a gene: 9. The germline gives CDR1 SEHNR, CDR2 FQNEAQ (reference sequence). The CDR3 runs to 16 residues.

This clonotype has more than one count but fewer than ten. The J gene is TRBJ1-4, the V gene TRBV12-3 or TRBV12-4; D perhaps matches TRBD1 (6 bases). The CDR3 covers 15 residues. V lost 6 bases and J lost 3, with 14 bases in between. For the CDR3, the DNA is TGTGCCAGCAGGACCACAGGGACGGCTAATGAAAAACTGTTTTTT. Translated, it gives CASRTTGTANEKLFF.